The 12 T cell receptor beta chains presented below share a single source sample, sequenced in a study of shared clonotypes between healthy human individuals. Profiled with immunoSEQ multiplex PCR; TCRdb holds only in-frame clones, not every one. The repertoire consists of some 790,000 clones, with approximately 72% occurring once and the leading ten covering more than 1.5%. What was sequenced was memory CD4+ T cells sorted from blood. The sample's subset: CD45RA-negative fraction. The receptor set was obtained from a woman aged 25 to 39 in good health.

This clone was counted a few times. The chain combines TRBV18 with TRBJ2-2, with TRBD1 matching over 8 bases. Germline V CDR1 and CDR2: KGHSH, LQKENI. Unmatched junction bases numbered 6, after V lost 4 bases and J lost 5 bases. The CDR3 loop spans 15 amino acids. The CDR3 sequence: CASSLRTGRTGELFF. The CDR3 DNA is TGTGCCAGCTCACTTCGGACAGGGCGGACCGGGGAGCTGTTTTTT.

The chain joins TRBV6-1 to TRBJ2-2; D might be TRBD2 (6 bases). The CDR3 runs 14 residues. The germline V and J ends were trimmed by 3 bases and 5 bases, with 10 bases remaining between them. Germline V gene data show CDR1 as MNHNS and CDR2 as SASEGT. CDR3 coding DNA: TGTGCCAGCAGTGACCAGGAGGGAACCGGGGAGCTGTTTTTT. Amino acid sequence: CASSDQEGTGELFF.

The V call is TRBV11-2, the J call TRBJ2-1; 7 nucleotides match TRBD2. The germline V gene encodes CDR1 SGHAT and CDR2 FQNNGV. CDR3 size: 14 residues. The V segment lost 5 bases and the J segment 8 bases; nucleotides outside the gene matches: 9. This CDR3 is CASSPRLAHYEQFF. The CDR3 DNA sequence: TGTGCCAGCAGCCCTAGACTAGCTCATTATGAGCAGTTCTTC.

The rearrangement joins TRBV29-1 to TRBJ1-4, with D possibly being TRBD1 (5 bases). The CDR3 is made up of 14 amino acids. V lost 7 bases and J lost 4, with 16 bases in between. Per germline, CDR1 SQVTM and CDR2 ANQGSEA. The CDR3 loop is CSATGPGGNEKLFF. For the CDR3, the DNA is TGCAGCGCCACAGGCCCCGGGGGTAATGAAAAACTGTTTTTT.

The chain joins TRBV19 to TRBJ2-1; TRBD2 aligns across 10 bases. V shed 7 bases and J 6 bases; nucleotides not matched to a gene: 9. Germline V gene sequence: CDR1 LNHDA, CDR2 SQIVND (reference sequence). This CDR3 has 15 amino acids. The CDR3 protein is CASTLAGARGNEQFF. The DNA for the CDR3 is TGTGCCAGTACCCTAGCGGGAGCAAGGGGCAATGAGCAGTTCTTC.

For this clone: A much larger clone lies one base from this, so it may be a read error. V usage is TRBV5-4 and J usage is TRBJ2-2; D is possibly TRBD2 (5 bases). The CDR3 is made up of 13 amino acids. Trimming shortened V by 4 bases and J by 6 bases, and 10 bases separated the two germline ends. Germline loops: CDR1 SGHNT, CDR2 YYREEE (reference sequence). CDR3 sequence (DNA): TGTGCCAGCAGCCAAGACTACGCCGGGGAGCTGTTTTTT. Its protein product is CASSQDYAGELFF.

This clone occurred once. The chain couples TRBV5-1 to TRBJ2-5, with a weak D call TRBD2 (5 bases). Per germline, CDR1 SGHRS and CDR2 YFSETQ. The CDR3 totals 15 residues. Trimming left V 0 bases short and J 4 bases short, with 13 bases between. The CDR3 sequence is CASSLGRGSSETQYF. The CDR3 region has the DNA TGCGCCAGCAGCTTGGGCCGAGGGAGCTCAGAGACCCAGTACTTC.

V gene TRBV27 combines with J gene TRBJ2-7, with 7 bases aligning to TRBD2. CDR1 MNHEY and CDR2 SMNVEV come from the germline V gene (reference sequence). The CDR3 is 14 amino acids. J gave up 2 bases and V 2 bases, and 3 bases lay outside the gene matches. CDR3 region: CASSLREAAYEQYF. The CDR3 bases are TGTGCCAGCAGTTTACGGGAGGCAGCCTACGAGCAGTACTTC.

This clone was recorded a few times. V gene TRBV29-1 combines with J gene TRBJ1-1, with D tentatively TRBD1 (5 bases). The CDR3 is 9 residues long. Between the trimmed V and J ends, which lost 7 bases and 5 bases, there was a span of 5 bases. Germline V gives CDR1 SQVTM, CDR2 ANQGSEA. The CDR3 region is CSGGTEAFF. The CDR3 DNA is TGCAGCGGGGGGACTGAAGCTTTCTTT. Combining the CDR3 with reference TRBV29-1 and TRBJ1-1 gives the whole variable domain SAVISQKPSRDICQRGTSLTIQCQVDSQVTMMFWYRQQPGQSLTLIATANQGSEATYESGFVIDKFPISRPNLTFSTLTVSNMSPEDSSIYLCSGGTEAFFGQGTRLTVV.

This clone was found a few times. The chain recombines TRBV11-2 with TRBJ2-6, with D perhaps TRBD2 (6 bases). V gave up 5 bases and J gave up 4 bases, with 18 bases separating them. CDR3 length: 17 residues. Germline V gene sequence: CDR1 SGHAT, CDR2 FQNNGV. The CDR3 loop reads CASSPMSRRGGANVLTF. CDR3 DNA: TGTGCCAGCAGCCCGATGAGTAGGAGGGGAGGGGCCAACGTCCTGACTTTC.

This chain connects TRBV7-9 to TRBJ2-1; possibly TRBD1 for D (5 bases). The CDR3 has 17 amino acids. The germline V gene encodes CDR1 SEHNR and CDR2 FQNEAQ (reference sequence). Trimming removed 0 bases at V and 1 base at J, with 13 bases between. Written as DNA, the CDR3 is TGTGCCAGCAGCTTAGCGGGGCCAGGGTGGTCCTACAATGAGCAGTTCTTC. This codes for CASSLAGPGWSYNEQFF.

V and J are TRBV19 and TRBJ2-5; 9 nucleotides align to TRBD1. The V gene's germline CDR1 is LNHDA and CDR2 SQIVND (reference sequence). Trimming took 3 bases from V and 4 from J; bases not matched to a gene: 6. CDR3 length: 15 amino acids. CDR3 amino acids: CASSMGTGTGETQYF. CDR3 nucleotide sequence: TGTGCCAGTAGTATGGGGACAGGGACGGGAGAGACCCAGTACTTC.